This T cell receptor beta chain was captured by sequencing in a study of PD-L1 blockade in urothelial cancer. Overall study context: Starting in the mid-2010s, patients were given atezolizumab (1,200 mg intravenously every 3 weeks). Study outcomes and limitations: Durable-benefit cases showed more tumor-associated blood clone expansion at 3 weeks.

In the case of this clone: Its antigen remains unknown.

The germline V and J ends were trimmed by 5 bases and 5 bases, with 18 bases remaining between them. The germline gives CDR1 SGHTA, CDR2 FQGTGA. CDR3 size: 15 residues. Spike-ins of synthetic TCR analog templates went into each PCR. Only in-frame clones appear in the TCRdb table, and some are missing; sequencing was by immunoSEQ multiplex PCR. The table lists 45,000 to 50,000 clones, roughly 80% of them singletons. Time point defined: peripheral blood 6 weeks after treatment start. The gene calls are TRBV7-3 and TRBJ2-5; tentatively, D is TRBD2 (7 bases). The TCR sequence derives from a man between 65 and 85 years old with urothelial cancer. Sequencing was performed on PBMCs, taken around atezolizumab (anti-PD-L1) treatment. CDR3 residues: CASSPNGGRRETQYF. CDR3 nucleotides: TGTGCCAGCAGCCCGAACGGGGGGCGCAGGGAGACCCAGTACTTC.